The sequence of this TCR beta chain was determined in a study of CD8 T cells in ankylosing spondylitis. Study-level findings and limits: Certain motif variants had earlier appeared in reactive arthritis synovial fluid and blood. For ankylosing spondylitis blood, a TCR beta motif of 7 to 9 highly homologous variants appeared characteristic. The study looked at matched synovial fluid samples from ankylosing spondylitis patients. Disease-linked clones were reported to be significantly enriched there. Disease-linked clones bore a CD8+ phenotype and were relatively rare in peripheral blood.

Regarding this clonotype: Antigen unknown.

Trimming cost V 8 bases and J 4 bases, with 14 bases left between them. Germline CDR1 reads MNHEY; CDR2 reads SMNVEV (reference sequence). This CDR3 has 13 amino acids. Using its own MiXCR run on the 5' RACE reads, TCRdb lists one record per CDR3 protein. The table includes fewer than 500,000 distinct CDR3 sequences, 25% to 30% detected once. This receptor was taken from a male donor with ankylosing spondylitis. The specimen was blood, either unsorted or a sorted T cell fraction (not recorded which). The V gene is TRBV27, the J gene TRBJ1-1; D is possibly TRBD1 (5 bases). The CDR3 DNA reads as TGTGCCAGCCACAGGACCTTGGCCACTGAAGCTTTCTTT. It codes for CASHRTLATEAFF.